One and the same sample provided the 27 T cell receptor beta chains below, sequenced in a study of T cells in Graves' hyperthyroidism and ophthalmopathy. Researchers took RNA transcripts and amplified the TCR beta CDR3 regions from them. In the first-round RT-PCR of the TCR CDR3, the HTBI primer set was used. From the multiplex PCR reads, TCRdb called clonotypes with MiXCR, one entry per CDR3 protein. The data contain approximately 590,000 distinct CDR3 sequences, more than 15% of them seen just once; the ten biggest clones take up approximately 7.4%. The sample consisted of blood. The receptors here all came from a woman in her 30s with Graves' hyperthyroidism.

This clonotype was observed a few times. The chain is built from TRBV10-3 and TRBJ2-2, with D possibly matching TRBD2 (5 bases). CDR1 is ENHRY and CDR2 is SYGVKD in the germline V gene. V dropped 8 bases and J dropped 0 bases, with 10 bases sitting between them. The CDR3 sequence is 14 residues long. CDR3 sequence reads: CAIGVTTNTGELFF. The CDR3 nucleotides read TGTGCCATCGGAGTGACTACGAACACCGGGGAGCTGTTTTTT.

V is TRBV19 and J is TRBJ2-7; 10 bases are a match to TRBD1. CDR3 length equals 14 residues. Germline CDR1 reads LNHDA; CDR2 reads SQIVND (reference sequence). V trimming: 6 bases; J trimming: 4 bases; junction bases outside the gene matches: 6. The CDR3 spells CASRRGQGSYEQYF. In DNA, the CDR3 is TGTGCCAGTAGAAGGGGACAGGGGAGTTACGAGCAGTACTTC.

This clonotype came up many times. The V call is TRBV7-9, the J call TRBJ2-7, with 10 bases identical to TRBD2. Germline-derived CDR1 and CDR2 are SEHNR and FQNEAQ (reference sequence). This CDR3 is built from 16 residues. J lost 5 bases, V lost 5 bases, and 12 bases had no gene match. CDR3 coding DNA: TGTGCCAGCAGCCAAGGGTTTAGCGGGAGGTCCCACGAGCAGTACTTC. Translated, it gives CASSQGFSGRSHEQYF.

The chain has TRBV12-3 or TRBV12-4 and TRBJ1-5, with D perhaps TRBD1 (5 bases). The CDR3 has 17 residues. V lost 6 bases and J lost 0, with 18 bases in between. CDR3 region: CASSPSTGLDSNQPQHF. CDR3 bases: TGTGCCAGCAGCCCTAGCACAGGTCTCGATAGCAATCAGCCCCAGCATTTT.

This clonotype has a count of ten or more. The J gene is TRBJ2-7, the V gene TRBV18; TRBD1 agrees at 9 bases. The germline CDR1 and CDR2 sequences are KGHSH and LQKENI. The CDR3 sequence is 14 residues long. The V gene end was trimmed by 8 bases and the J gene end by 4 bases; junction bases not matched to a gene: 9. CDR3 amino acids: CASGPRGQGYEQYF. CDR3 DNA: TGTGCCAGCGGCCCTAGGGGACAGGGATACGAGCAGTACTTC.

This clonotype was observed a few times. The gene calls are TRBV5-1 and TRBJ2-1; possible D gene TRBD2, 7 bases. Deletions cut 4 bases from V and 6 bases from J, with 17 bases between. Germline CDR1 and CDR2: SGHRS and YFSETQ. The CDR3 sequence is 15 residues long. CDR3 residues: CASSGLGGDINEQFF. CDR3 sequence (DNA): TGCGCCAGCAGCGGACTAGGGGGTGACATCAATGAGCAGTTCTTC.

As concerns this clonotype: Here the CDR3 omits its conserved ending phenylalanine or tryptophan, so a read error is the likely source. J is TRBJ2-1 and V is TRBV24-1, with 11 nucleotides matching TRBD1. CDR3 size: 16 residues. The germline V gene has CDR1 KGHDR and CDR2 SFDVKD. CDR3 residues: CATSGGQGESYDEQFI. The CDR3 region has the DNA TGTGCCACCAGTGGGGGACAGGGGGAGTCCTACGATGAGCAGTTCATC.

This clonotype was found many times. The gene calls are TRBV5-1 and TRBJ2-3, with D unclear. Trimming pared 4 bases from V and 2 bases from J, leaving 14 bases between. The CDR3 runs to 15 residues. Germline CDR1 is SGHRS and CDR2 is YFSETQ. Written as DNA, the CDR3 is TGCGCCAGCAGCATCGTGTTGGGAAACACAGATACGCAGTATTTT. This translates into CASSIVLGNTDTQYF.

The CDR3 here is CSAKRATASTDTQYF. The CDR3 region has the DNA TGCAGTGCTAAACGGGCGACAGCTAGCACAGATACGCAGTATTTT. The chain uses TRBV20-1 and TRBJ2-3; a possible D gene is TRBD1 (5 bases). The ends were cut back, 4 bases at V and 0 bases at J, with 14 bases in the middle. CDR1 and CDR2 from the germline V gene are DFQATT and SNEGSKA (reference sequence). The CDR3 is made up of 15 amino acids.

About this clonotype itself: A single base separates this from a much larger clone, so it may be a read error. The DNA for the CDR3 is TGTGCCAGCAGCCAAGATGGCGTTTGGGGAGATGTGCAGTTCTTC. Its translation is CASSQDGVWGDVQFF. The rearrangement uses TRBV14 and TRBJ2-1, with a weak D call TRBD2 (5 bases). Per germline, CDR1 SGHDN and CDR2 FVKESK. The CDR3 sequence is 15 residues long. Trimming removed 0 bases at V and 12 bases at J, with 18 bases between.

This chain links TRBV6-1 with TRBJ1-3; 11 bases are shared with TRBD1. The CDR3 extends over 16 amino acids. The V gene end was trimmed by 5 bases and the J gene end by 5 bases; junction bases not matched to a gene: 8. Germline CDR1 is MNHNS and CDR2 is SASEGT. The CDR3 bases are TGTGCCAGCAGTTTCTCCGGACAGGGGGCTAGAAACACCATATATTTT. Its translation: CASSFSGQGARNTIYF.

This clonotype has more than one count but fewer than ten. The CDR3 nucleotides are TGTGCCAGCAGTGAAGCGAGGGCTAGCGGGGGACACAATGAGCAGTTCTTC. Encoded protein: CASSEARASGGHNEQFF. The chain carries TRBV2 and TRBJ2-1; TRBD2 matches 10 bases. V lost 0 bases and J lost 5; bases outside the gene matches: 7. This CDR3 is 17 amino acids long. CDR1 is SNHLY and CDR2 is FYNNEI in the germline V gene.

The table lists this clonotype with many counts. V is TRBV28 and J is TRBJ1-5; 7 positions match TRBD1. The junction had 9 bases not matched to a gene; V was cut back by 3 bases and J by 1 base. The CDR3 is made up of 17 amino acids. The germline gives CDR1 MDHEN, CDR2 SYDVKM. As DNA, the CDR3 is TGTGCCAGCAGTTTCTATCCGGGACAGTCGAGCAATCAGCCCCAGCATTTT. It specifies CASSFYPGQSSNQPQHF.

This clonotype was counted many times. The chain carries TRBV29-1 and TRBJ1-1; 7 bases map to TRBD1. V shed 5 bases and J 4 bases; nucleotides not matched to a gene: 10. The CDR3 is 14 amino acids. Germline CDR1 and CDR2: SQVTM and ANQGSEA. In nucleotides, the CDR3 is TGCAGCGTTTTGGGGCGCACAGGGGTCACTGAAGCTTTCTTT. It specifies CSVLGRTGVTEAFF.

CDR3 in amino acids: CASSLSFSETYEQYF. The DNA for the CDR3 is TGCGCCAGCAGCTTGTCTTTCAGCGAAACCTACGAGCAGTACTTC. The chain carries TRBV5-1 and TRBJ2-7; D gene unclear. V was shortened by 1 base and J by 2 bases, with 13 bases between the two germline ends. The CDR3 runs to 15 residues. CDR1 and CDR2 (germline): SGHRS, YFSETQ.

The chain links TRBV30 to TRBJ2-1; D call uncertain. Germline loops: CDR1 GTSNPN, CDR2 SVGIG (reference sequence). Between the trimmed V and J ends, which lost 2 bases and 4 bases, there was a span of 12 bases. The CDR3 runs to 14 residues. CDR3 residues: CAWSNRANYNEQFF. CDR3 DNA sequence: TGTGCCTGGAGTAACCGGGCCAATTACAATGAGCAGTTCTTC.

This sequence joins TRBV7-4 and TRBJ2-3, with 8 nucleotides matching TRBD2. The CDR3 covers 16 residues. The trim removed 5 bases at V and 0 bases at J, leaving 7 bases unmatched. The germline gives CDR1 SGHVT, CDR2 SQSDAQ. This CDR3 is CASSPQRERSTDTQYF. For the CDR3, the DNA is TGTGCCAGCAGCCCCCAGCGGGAGCGCAGCACAGATACGCAGTATTTT.

This clonotype was recorded at least ten times. V usage is TRBV20-1 and J usage is TRBJ2-1; D gene ambiguous. V shed 1 base and J shed 9 bases, with 16 bases lying between them. Germline CDR1 DFQATT, CDR2 SNEGSKA (reference sequence). The CDR3 is 14 residues long. This chain's CDR3 is CSARASDLGSEQFF. The DNA for the CDR3 is TGCAGTGCTAGAGCGTCAGACTTAGGTAGTGAGCAGTTCTTC.

This clonotype was seen repeatedly, ten times or more. The chain couples TRBV14 to TRBJ2-2, with 9 bases identical to TRBD2. CDR3 length equals 20 residues. Per the germline V gene, CDR1 is SGHDN and CDR2 is FVKESK. The V gene end was trimmed by 3 bases and the J gene end by 0 bases; junction bases not matched to a gene: 14. Here the CDR3 reads CASSHTGETSGLTNTGELFF. The CDR3, as DNA: TGTGCCAGCAGCCACACTGGGGAGACTAGCGGCCTGACGAACACCGGGGAGCTGTTTTTT.

This clonotype has ten or more counts. CDR3 in amino acids: CASRNQHASPDNSYEQYF. Here the CDR3 DNA reads TGTGCCAGCAGGAATCAACACGCATCCCCGGACAATTCCTACGAGCAGTACTTC. V usage is TRBV6-1 and J usage is TRBJ2-7, with D possibly being TRBD1 (5 bases). The germline V and J ends were trimmed by 6 bases and 1 base, with 25 bases remaining between them. Germline V gives CDR1 MNHNS, CDR2 SASEGT. This CDR3 region has 18 residues.

V is TRBV12-3 or TRBV12-4 and J is TRBJ2-3, with D possibly matching TRBD2 (5 bases). The CDR3 runs to 14 residues. Trimming left V 8 bases short and J 6 bases short, with 18 bases between. The CDR3 here is CASGVSSGGDTQYF. In DNA form, the CDR3 reads TGTGCCAGCGGGGTATCGAGCGGTGGCGATACGCAGTATTTT.

The gene calls are TRBV18 and TRBJ2-4; 13 positions match TRBD2. The germline V gene has CDR1 KGHSH and CDR2 LQKENI. Germline trimming cut 1 base from V and 7 bases from J; bases unmatched to any gene: 7. The CDR3 sequence is 17 residues long. This chain's CDR3 is CASSPRTSGSGWNIQYF. DNA for the CDR3: TGTGCCAGCTCACCACGGACTAGCGGGAGCGGTTGGAACATTCAGTACTTC. The variable domain in full, with the rest retrieved from reference TRBV18 and TRBJ2-4, is NAGVMQNPRHLVRRRGQEARLRCSPMKGHSHVYWYRQLPEEGLKFMVYLQKENIIDESGMPKERFSAEFPKEGPSILRIQQVVRGDSAAYFCASSPRTSGSGWNIQYFGAGTRLSVL.

The chain has TRBV12-3 or TRBV12-4 and TRBJ2-2; a possible D gene is TRBD1 (5 bases). V was shortened by 5 bases and J by 2 bases, with 12 bases between the two germline ends. The CDR3 extends over 15 amino acids. The CDR3 sequence: CASSPRQRNTGELFF. CDR3 nucleotides: TGTGCCAGCAGTCCGAGACAGAGAAACACCGGGGAGCTGTTTTTT.

This clonotype has just one count. This chain uses TRBV19 with TRBJ2-1; tentatively, D is TRBD1 (5 bases). The DNA end is a closer match to TRBJ2-7, so the J assignment may be wrong. The CDR3 runs 15 residues. CDR1 and CDR2 (germline): LNHDA, SQIVND (reference sequence). The CDR3 DNA is TGTGCCAGTAGTCCCAAGACAGCTACCTACAACGAGCAGTACTTC. It codes for CASSPKTATYNEQYF.

V usage is TRBV19 and J usage is TRBJ1-5; possible D gene TRBD1, 5 bases. V was pared by 5 bases and J by 9 bases, with 11 bases between. Per the germline V gene, CDR1 is LNHDA and CDR2 is SQIVND (reference sequence). The CDR3 has 12 residues. CDR3 amino acids: CASSEQATPQHF. In nucleotides, the CDR3 is TGTGCCAGTAGTGAACAGGCAACGCCCCAGCATTTT. The full variable domain, its missing parts supplied by reference TRBV19 and TRBJ1-5, is DGGITQSPKYLFRKEGQNVTLSCEQNLNHDAMYWYRQDPGQGLRLIYYSQIVNDFQKGDIAEGYSVSREKKESFPLTVTSAQKNPTAFYLCASSEQATPQHFGDGTRLSIL.

This clonotype was recorded at least ten times. This rearrangement joins TRBV9 to TRBJ2-1; 14 nucleotides match TRBD2. The germline V gene encodes CDR1 SGDLS and CDR2 YYNGEE. This CDR3 comprises 18 residues. V was clipped by 3 bases and J by 4 bases; unmatched bases: 9. CDR3 nucleotides: TGTGCCAGCAGCGCCAGACTAGCGGGAGGGCCAAAATACAATGAGCAGTTCTTC. Translation: CASSARLAGGPKYNEQFF.

V is TRBV12-5 and J is TRBJ1-1, with 8 bases matching TRBD1. CDR1 and CDR2 (germline): LGHNT, FRNRAP. V lost 6 bases, J lost 4 bases, and 10 bases stayed unmatched. The CDR3 has 15 amino acids. Here the CDR3 reads CASGKTGDFITEAFF. The CDR3 DNA reads TGTGCTAGTGGCAAGACAGGGGATTTTATCACTGAAGCTTTCTTT.